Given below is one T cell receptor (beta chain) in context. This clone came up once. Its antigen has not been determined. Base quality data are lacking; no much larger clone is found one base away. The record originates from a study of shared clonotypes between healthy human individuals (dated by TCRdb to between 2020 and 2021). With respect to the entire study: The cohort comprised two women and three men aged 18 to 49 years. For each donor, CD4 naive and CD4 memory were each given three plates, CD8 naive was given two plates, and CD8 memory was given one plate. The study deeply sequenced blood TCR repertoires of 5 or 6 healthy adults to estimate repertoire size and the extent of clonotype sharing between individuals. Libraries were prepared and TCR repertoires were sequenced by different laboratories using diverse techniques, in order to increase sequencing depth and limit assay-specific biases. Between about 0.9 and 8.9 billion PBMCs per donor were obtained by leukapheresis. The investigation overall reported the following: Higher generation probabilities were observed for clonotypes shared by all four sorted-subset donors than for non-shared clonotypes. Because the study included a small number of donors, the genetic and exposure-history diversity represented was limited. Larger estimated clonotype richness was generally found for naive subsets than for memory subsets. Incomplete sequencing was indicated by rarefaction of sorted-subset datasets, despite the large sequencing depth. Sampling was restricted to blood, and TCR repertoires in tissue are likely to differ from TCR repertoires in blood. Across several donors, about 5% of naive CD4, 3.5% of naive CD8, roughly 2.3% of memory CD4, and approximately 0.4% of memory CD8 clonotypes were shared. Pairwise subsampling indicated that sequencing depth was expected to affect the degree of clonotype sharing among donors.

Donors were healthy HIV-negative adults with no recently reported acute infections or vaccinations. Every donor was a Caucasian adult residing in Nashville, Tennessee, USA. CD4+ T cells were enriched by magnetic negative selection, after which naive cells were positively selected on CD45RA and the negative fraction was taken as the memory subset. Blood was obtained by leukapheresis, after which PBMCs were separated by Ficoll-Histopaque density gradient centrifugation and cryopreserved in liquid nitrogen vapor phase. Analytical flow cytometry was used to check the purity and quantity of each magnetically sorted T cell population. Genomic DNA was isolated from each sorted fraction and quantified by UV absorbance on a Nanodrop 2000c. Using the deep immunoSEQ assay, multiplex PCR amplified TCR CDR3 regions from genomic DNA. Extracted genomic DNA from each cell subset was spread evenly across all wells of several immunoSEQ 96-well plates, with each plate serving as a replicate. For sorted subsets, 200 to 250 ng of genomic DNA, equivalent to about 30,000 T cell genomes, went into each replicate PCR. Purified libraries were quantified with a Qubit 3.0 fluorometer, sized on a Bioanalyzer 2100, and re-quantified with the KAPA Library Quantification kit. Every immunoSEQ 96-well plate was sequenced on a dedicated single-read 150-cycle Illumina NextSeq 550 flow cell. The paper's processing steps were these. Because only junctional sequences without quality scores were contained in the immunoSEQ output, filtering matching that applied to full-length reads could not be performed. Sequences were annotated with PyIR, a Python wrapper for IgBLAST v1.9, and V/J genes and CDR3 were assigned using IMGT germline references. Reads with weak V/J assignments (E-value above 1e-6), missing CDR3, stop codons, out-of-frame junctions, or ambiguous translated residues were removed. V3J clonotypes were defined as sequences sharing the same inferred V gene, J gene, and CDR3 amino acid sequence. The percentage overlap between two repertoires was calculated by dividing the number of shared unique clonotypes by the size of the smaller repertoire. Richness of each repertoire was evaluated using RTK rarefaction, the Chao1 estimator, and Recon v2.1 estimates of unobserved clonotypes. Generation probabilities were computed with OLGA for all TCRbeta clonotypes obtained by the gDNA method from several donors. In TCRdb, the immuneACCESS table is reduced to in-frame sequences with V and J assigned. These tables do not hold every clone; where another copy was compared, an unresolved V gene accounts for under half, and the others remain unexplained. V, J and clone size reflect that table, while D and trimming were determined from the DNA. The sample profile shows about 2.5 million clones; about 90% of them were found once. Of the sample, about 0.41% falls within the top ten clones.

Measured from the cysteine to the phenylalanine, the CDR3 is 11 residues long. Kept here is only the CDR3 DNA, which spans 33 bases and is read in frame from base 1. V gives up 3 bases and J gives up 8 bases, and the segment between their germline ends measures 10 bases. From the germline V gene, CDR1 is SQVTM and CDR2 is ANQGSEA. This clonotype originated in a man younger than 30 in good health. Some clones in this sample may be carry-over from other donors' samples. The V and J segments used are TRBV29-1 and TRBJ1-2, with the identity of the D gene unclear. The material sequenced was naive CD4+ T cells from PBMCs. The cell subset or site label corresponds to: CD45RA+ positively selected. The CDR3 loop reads CSVESYGGYTF. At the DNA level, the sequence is TGCAGCGTTGAGTCGTACGGAGGCTACACCTTC.